What follows describes a single T cell receptor beta chain. Its specificity is not known. Primers for the PCR totalled 60 Vbeta and 13 Jbeta. Sequencing was performed with immunoSEQ multiplex PCR; in TCRdb, only in-frame clones are kept and a portion is missing. Of approximately 150,000 clones in the sample, about 65% are singletons; the top ten hold about 2.7%. This entry comes from a study of cytomegalovirus exposure and HLA in healthy donors. Study summary: In an early release, HLA-typed donors contributed 90 million or so unique TCR sequences. Ancestry clustering placed 81% of roughly 410 genotyped donors in the Caucasian-associated cluster.

Findings and caveats of the study: It emerged from a later analysis that several of the most significant clusters appeared to be linked to common viral pathogens.

Material: PBMCs. The TCR originated in a woman younger than 45 in good health and CMV-seronegative.

This CDR3 reads CASSLPRTRSSGANVLTF. The CDR3 nucleotides read TGTGCCAGTAGTTTGCCCCGTACCCGGTCCTCTGGGGCCAACGTCCTGACTTTC. V is TRBV19 and J is TRBJ2-6, with D uncertain. Trimming took off 5 bases at V and 0 bases at J, with 17 bases between the two ends. The CDR3 extends over 18 amino acids. Per germline, CDR1 LNHDA and CDR2 SQIVND (reference sequence).